A single sample is the source of the 24 T cell receptor beta chains below, sequenced in a study of T-cell reconstitution after alpha-beta-depleted transplantation in children. A TCRbeta library incorporating unique molecular identifiers was prepared. TCRdb itself ran the PCR reads through MiXCR, one entry per CDR3 protein. This sample has fewer than 750,000 distinct CDR3 sequences, with roughly 30% found just once. Specimen: PBMCs, collected before TCRalphabeta/CD19-depleted stem cell transplant. Every receptor here comes from a boy under two years old with Wiskott-Aldrich syndrome, due to receive a stem cell transplant.

The V call is TRBV3-1, the J call TRBJ2-2; maybe TRBD2 (7 bases). The CDR3 sequence is 17 residues long. Trimming pared 3 bases from V and 5 bases from J, leaving 19 bases between. CDR1 is LGHDT and CDR2 is YNNKEL in the germline V gene (reference sequence). The CDR3 nucleotides are TGTGCCAGCAGCCACCCTAATAGGGGGGGGAAGACCGGGGAGCTGTTTTTT. Residues: CASSHPNRGGKTGELFF. The entire variable domain, with the rest obtained from reference TRBV3-1 and TRBJ2-2, is as follows: DTAVSQTPKYLVTQMGNDKSIKCEQNLGHDTMYWYKQDSKKFLKIMFSYNNKELIINETVPNRFSPKSPDKAHLNLHINSLELGDSAVYFCASSHPNRGGKTGELFFGEGSRLTVL.

As DNA, the CDR3 is TGCAGTGCCAGCGTAGCGGGAGCTCGGGCAGATACGCAGTATTTT. Translation: CSASVAGARADTQYF. The chain recombines TRBV20-1 with TRBJ2-3, with 9 bases that match TRBD2. The CDR3 is made up of 15 amino acids. Looked up from germline, CDR1 is DFQATT and CDR2 is SNEGSKA (reference sequence). V was pared by 6 bases and J by 4 bases, with 11 bases of the junction left unmatched.

This clonotype was seen a handful of times. The gene calls are TRBV24-1 and TRBJ2-1; D unclear. Germline CDR1 KGHDR, CDR2 SFDVKD. Trimming removed 8 bases from V and 8 bases from J, with 15 bases in between. The CDR3 is made up of 13 amino acids. The CDR3 DNA follows: TGTGCCACCACCTCGAAATCGCGCGATGAGCAGTTCTTC. Translation: CATTSKSRDEQFF.

The table lists this clonotype with a few counts. The V gene is TRBV15, the J gene TRBJ1-5; perhaps TRBD1 as D (5 bases). V was clipped by 0 bases and J by 3 bases, with 15 bases between them. The CDR3 covers 17 residues. Germline V CDR1 and CDR2: LNHNV, YYDKDF (reference sequence). The CDR3 DNA reads as TGTGCCACCAGCAGAGAGTCCAGGGAGGGTATCAATCAGCCCCAGCATTTT. Amino acids: CATSRESREGINQPQHF.

The chain links TRBV29-1 to TRBJ1-2; unclear D gene. The V and J ends lost 5 bases and 7 bases respectively, with 8 bases between them. Germline V gene data show CDR1 as SQVTM and CDR2 as ANQGSEA. This CDR3 contains 10 residues. The CDR3 is CSVFEGGYTF. As DNA, the CDR3 is TGCAGCGTTTTTGAGGGTGGCTACACCTTC.

This clonotype was seen only a few times. The V gene is TRBV5-6, the J gene TRBJ2-5, with D perhaps matching TRBD1 (5 bases). The CDR3 loop spans 14 amino acids. Per germline, CDR1 SGHDT and CDR2 YYEEEE. The germline V and J ends were trimmed by 4 bases and 3 bases, with 13 bases remaining between them. CDR3 in amino acids: CASSINDREETQYF. The CDR3 DNA reads as TGTGCCAGCAGCATAAATGACAGAGAAGAGACCCAGTACTTC.

This clonotype was recorded a few times. The rearrangement links TRBV3-1 to TRBJ2-1; D may be TRBD2 (6 bases). The CDR3 is made up of 16 amino acids. Germline V lookup: CDR1 LGHDT, CDR2 YNNKEL (reference sequence). V was cut by 5 bases and J by 0 bases, with 14 bases left in between. CDR3 coding DNA: TGTGCCAGCAGCTCAAGACTAGGGGACTCCTACAATGAGCAGTTCTTC. As protein: CASSSRLGDSYNEQFF.

This chain connects TRBV20-1 to TRBJ2-7; weak D call: TRBD2 (5 bases). Trimming took 3 bases from V and 0 from J, leaving 12 bases between them. Germline CDR1 reads DFQATT; CDR2 reads SNEGSKA (reference sequence). The CDR3 covers 14 residues. CDR3 in DNA: TGCAGTGCTAGGCCCCAGCGGAGCTCCTACGAGCAGTACTTC. Translation gives CSARPQRSSYEQYF.

This clonotype showed up just a few times. The rearrangement links TRBV20-1 to TRBJ2-1; D remains unclear. The CDR3 is 13 amino acids. Looked up from germline, CDR1 is DFQATT and CDR2 is SNEGSKA (reference sequence). V was trimmed by 7 bases and J by 3 bases, leaving 13 bases between them. This chain's CDR3 is CSGTRNLYNEQFF. The CDR3 DNA sequence: TGCAGTGGTACCCGGAACCTCTACAATGAGCAGTTCTTC.

This chain connects TRBV6-5 to TRBJ1-3; D might be TRBD1 (5 bases). Trimming left V 2 bases short and J 5 bases short, with 13 bases between. CDR1 is MNHEY, CDR2 SVGAGI, per germline. The CDR3 runs to 15 residues. The CDR3 nucleotides are TGTGCCAGCAGTTACGCCGCGCAGGGAAGAAACACCATATATTTT. It specifies CASSYAAQGRNTIYF.

The table lists this clonotype with a few counts. This chain connects TRBV20-1 to TRBJ2-7; 7 nucleotides align to TRBD2. This CDR3 has 16 amino acids. Germline V gives CDR1 DFQATT, CDR2 SNEGSKA (reference sequence). With 5 bases clipped from V and 3 bases from J, the junction kept 16 bases outside the gene matches. The CDR3 sequence is CSALVGGGRAFYEQYF. CDR3 bases: TGCAGTGCTCTAGTAGGTGGAGGGAGGGCCTTCTACGAGCAGTACTTC.

This clonotype was seen a few times. The rearrangement joins TRBV27 to TRBJ2-7; D is unclear. The CDR3 sequence is 11 residues long. Germline V gene sequence: CDR1 MNHEY, CDR2 SMNVEV (reference sequence). V dropped 0 bases and J dropped 6 bases, with 3 bases sitting between them. In nucleotides, the CDR3 is TGTGCCAGCAGTTTATCATCCGAGCAGTACTTC. It yields the protein CASSLSSEQYF.

The V call is TRBV12-3 or TRBV12-4, the J call TRBJ2-7; D is undetermined. V was trimmed by 0 bases and J by 5 bases, leaving 11 bases between them. There are 14 residues in the CDR3. CDR3 in DNA: TGTGCCAGCAGTTTAGCGCACCGGACGGACGAGCAGTACTTC. Amino acids: CASSLAHRTDEQYF.

The rearrangement uses TRBV5-6 and TRBJ2-5; D remains unclear. Deletions cut 5 bases from V and 3 bases from J, with 17 bases between. Germline lookup yields CDR1 SGHDT and CDR2 YYEEEE. There are 15 residues in the CDR3. The CDR3 spells CASSPVGFQEETQYF. In DNA, the CDR3 is TGTGCCAGCAGTCCGGTGGGTTTCCAGGAAGAGACCCAGTACTTC.

This clonotype was seen a handful of times. This sequence joins TRBV7-2 and TRBJ2-1; D is uncertain. Germline V gene sequence: CDR1 SGHTA, CDR2 FQGNSA. The CDR3 consists of 13 residues. With 4 bases removed from V and 4 bases from J, the gap between germline ends came to 8 bases. The CDR3 coding sequence is TGTGCCAGCAGCTCGTTTAGTTACAATGAGCAGTTCTTC. This gives the protein CASSSFSYNEQFF.

This clonotype has a handful of counts. The chain carries TRBV5-1 and TRBJ2-3; D unresolved. V was pared by 4 bases and J by 2 bases, with 5 bases between. The CDR3 runs 12 residues. The germline V gene encodes CDR1 SGHRS and CDR2 YFSETQ. The CDR3 sequence is CASSTNTDTQYF. CDR3 DNA sequence: TGCGCCAGCAGCACCAACACAGATACGCAGTATTTT.

The chain links TRBV19 to TRBJ1-3; no clear D. The CDR3 consists of 14 residues. The germline V and J ends were trimmed by 5 bases and 2 bases, with 10 bases remaining between them. Germline V gene data show CDR1 as LNHDA and CDR2 as SQIVND (reference sequence). The DNA for the CDR3 is TGTGCCAGTAGTGCCAAGACGACTGGAAACACCATATATTTT. It translates to CASSAKTTGNTIYF.

This chain links TRBV10-3 with TRBJ2-1, with D possibly TRBD2 on 6 matching bases. Looked up from germline, CDR1 is ENHRY and CDR2 is SYGVKD. The CDR3 covers 12 residues. The V end lost 0 bases, the J end lost 13 bases, and 10 bases lay between the germline ends. CDR3 region: CAISESGRDQFF. CDR3 nucleotides: TGTGCCATCAGTGAGTCAGGGCGGGACCAGTTCTTC.

This clonotype was counted once. This chain joins TRBV6-1 and TRBJ2-7, with D perhaps matching TRBD1 (5 bases). With 6 bases removed from V and 0 bases from J, the gap between germline ends came to 12 bases. In germline, CDR1 is MNHNS, CDR2 SASEGT. This CDR3 is 14 amino acids long. The CDR3 protein is CASSPIQDSYEQYF. The CDR3 DNA is TGTGCCAGCAGCCCGATACAGGACTCCTACGAGCAGTACTTC.

The chain is built from TRBV5-1 and TRBJ1-1; 9 bases align to TRBD1. CDR1 is SGHRS and CDR2 is YFSETQ in the germline V gene. With V trimmed by 0 bases and J by 8 bases, 8 bases remained unmatched. This CDR3 has 15 amino acids. CDR3 sequence reads: CASSLAPPGQGEAFF. As DNA, the CDR3 is TGCGCCAGCAGCTTGGCACCGCCGGGACAGGGAGAAGCTTTCTTT.

The CDR3 protein is CASSKGGGANTGELFF. CDR3 bases: TGTGCCAGCAGCAAAGGAGGGGGGGCGAACACCGGGGAGCTGTTTTTT. This chain joins TRBV3-1 and TRBJ2-2, with D tentatively TRBD2 (7 bases). The CDR3 sequence is 16 residues long. Germline assignment: CDR1 LGHDT and CDR2 YNNKEL (reference sequence). V lost 5 bases to trimming and J lost 0 bases, with 13 bases between them. The full variable domain, with the rest looked up from reference TRBV3-1 and TRBJ2-2, is DTAVSQTPKYLVTQMGNDKSIKCEQNLGHDTMYWYKQDSKKFLKIMFSYNNKELIINETVPNRFSPKSPDKAHLNLHINSLELGDSAVYFCASSKGGGANTGELFFGEGSRLTVL.

In its sample, this clonotype was seen a few times. The CDR3 DNA reads TGCAGTGCTATTCGCAGGGGGAGTCAGCCCCAGCATTTT. This sequence encodes CSAIRRGSQPQHF. V is TRBV20-1 and J is TRBJ1-5; 7 nucleotides align to TRBD1. The length of the CDR3 is 13 residues. From germline, CDR1 is DFQATT and CDR2 SNEGSKA (reference sequence). V lost 4 bases and J lost 6; bases outside the gene matches: 6.

This clonotype was seen only a few times. This chain uses TRBV10-3 with TRBJ2-1; 13 bases map to TRBD2. Germline assignment: CDR1 ENHRY and CDR2 SYGVKD. The V gene end was trimmed by 0 bases and the J gene end by 5 bases; junction bases not matched to a gene: 4. The CDR3 extends over 17 amino acids. For the CDR3, the DNA is TGTGCCATCAGTGAGTCGCGGGGACTAGCGGGGAACAATGAGCAGTTCTTC. Encoded protein: CAISESRGLAGNNEQFF.

The CDR3 region has the DNA TGCAGTGCTAGCTCCGGGCTGAGCACAGATACGCAGTATTTT. Residues: CSASSGLSTDTQYF. The chain carries TRBV20-1 and TRBJ2-3; no definite D call. The CDR3 length is 14 residues. Trimming cost V 3 bases and J 0 bases, with 10 bases left between them. CDR1 and CDR2 (germline): DFQATT, SNEGSKA (reference sequence).